The T cell receptor (beta chain) under discussion was sequenced for a study of blood T cell repertoires in COVID-19. At the level of the study: Donors in the United States, Italy and Spain gave samples during acute or convalescent COVID-19. From T cells, B-cell-depleted T cells, or PBMCs came the material, which was cDNA or gDNA.

Germline V gene sequence: CDR1 LGHDT, CDR2 YNNKEL (reference sequence). Trimming took off 4 bases at V and 0 bases at J, with 7 bases between the two ends. The CDR3 has 13 amino acids. Participants were aged 18 to 89 years from some 24 US areas. Each participant's cohort was designated according to participant-reported clinical history. Libraries were prepared by immunoSEQ multiplex PCR; TCRdb keeps only in-frame clonotypes and omits some of them. Of over 200,000 clones listed, roughly 90% are singletons. The chain carries TRBV3-1 (or the pseudogene TRBV3-2) and TRBJ2-7, with D possibly TRBD1 on 5 matching bases. Sequencing was performed on PBMCs or T cells enriched from blood (not recorded which). The receptor was derived from a woman aged 45 to 65 in a cohort exposed to, infected with or recovered from COVID-19 (not recorded which). Here the CDR3 reads CASSRTGSYEQYF. The CDR3 DNA sequence: TGTGCCAGCAGCCGTACAGGCTCCTACGAGCAGTACTTC.